A selection of T cell receptor beta chains follows, all from one sample in a study of T cell changes during pregnancy in multiple sclerosis. Generated by immunoSEQ multiplex PCR, the TCRdb table keeps only in-frame clones and is missing some. The sample carries 90,000 to 95,000 clones, 94% recorded once. The sequencing here drew on peripheral blood, taken in the third trimester of pregnancy. These TCRs come from a female donor with multiple sclerosis, enrolled in a pregnancy study. Each CDR3 is given with its conserved first and last residue. The D gene is left open where the match is weak. Rows may omit the clone size; those that give it use once, few, many or a size class.

cdr3_aa | cdr3_nt | j_call | v_call | d_call | clone_size
CASSLFAQGYSNQPQHF | TGTGCCAGCAGTTTATTCGCACAGGGTTATAGCAATCAGCCCCAGCATTTT | TRBJ1-5 | TRBV27 | NA | NA
CASSRTGYEQYF | TGTGCCAGCAGTAGGACGGGATACGAGCAGTACTTC | TRBJ2-7 | TRBV28 | NA | NA
CASSQASGTASYEQYF | TGCGCCAGCAGCCAAGCCTCCGGGACAGCCTCCTACGAGCAGTACTTC | TRBJ2-7 | TRBV4-1 | TRBD1 | NA
CASSPGQGLGQYF | TGTGCCAGCAGCCCGGGACAGGGATTGGGGCAGTACTTC | TRBJ2-7 | TRBV7-9 | TRBD1 | NA
CASSEWPGLGNTIYF | TGTGCCAGCAGTGAATGGCCAGGCCTTGGAAACACCATATATTTT | TRBJ1-3 | TRBV25-1 | NA | NA
CASSGQGGKLFF | TGTGCCAGCAGTGGACAGGGAGGGAAACTGTTTTTT | TRBJ1-4 | TRBV6-5 | TRBD1 | NA
CASSPGQVSYEQYF | TGTGCCAGCTCACCCGGACAGGTTTCCTACGAGCAGTACTTC | TRBJ2-7 | TRBV18 | TRBD1 | once
CASSQDERIRSGYTF | TGTGCCAGCAGCCAAGATGAGCGGATTCGGTCGGGCTACACCTTC | TRBJ1-2 | TRBV4-2 | NA | NA
CASSSRGMNTEAFF | TGTGCCAGCAGCTCTAGAGGGATGAACACTGAAGCTTTCTTT | TRBJ1-1 | TRBV7-2 | NA | once
CASSRSTGEAFF | TGTGCCAGCAGTCGAAGTACAGGTGAAGCTTTCTTT | TRBJ1-1 | TRBV27 | NA | NA
CASSENRNTEAFF | TGCGCCAGCAGCGAAAACAGGAACACTGAAGCTTTCTTT | TRBJ1-1 | TRBV4-3 | NA | NA
CASSFSATNEKLFF | TGTGCCAGCAGCTTTTCTGCAACTAATGAAAAACTGTTTTTT | TRBJ1-4 | TRBV7-9 | NA | NA
CASTLAGSKNIQYF | TGTGCCAGTACGTTAGCGGGGTCCAAAAACATTCAGTACTTC | TRBJ2-4 | TRBV19 | TRBD2 | NA
CASSPRTSAQGVYEKLFF | TGTGCCAGCTCACCGCGTACTTCTGCACAGGGGGTATATGAAAAACTGTTTTTT | TRBJ1-4 | TRBV18 | TRBD1 | NA
CASSPYNDRNTEAFF | TGTGCCAGCAGCCCCTACAACGACAGGAACACTGAAGCTTTCTTT | TRBJ1-1 | TRBV7-3 | NA | NA
CASNLQGLTYEQYF | TGTGCCAGCAATCTACAGGGGTTGACCTACGAGCAGTACTTC | TRBJ2-7 | TRBV6-1 | TRBD1 | NA
CASSPKGRNGAYEQYF | TGTGCCAGCAGCCCTAAGGGCCGGAACGGGGCCTACGAGCAGTACTTC | TRBJ2-7 | TRBV7-2 | NA | NA
CASSPTSGRDSTGELFF | TGTGCCAGCAGCCCCACTAGCGGGAGGGACTCCACCGGGGAGCTGTTTTTT | TRBJ2-2 | TRBV7-6 | TRBD2 | NA
CAIGRQGAQVYEQYF | TGTGCCATCGGCCGACAGGGGGCCCAGGTCTACGAGCAGTACTTC | TRBJ2-7 | TRBV10-3 | TRBD1 | NA
CASSVGGPSTDTQYF | TGTGCCAGCAGCGTAGGGGGCCCGAGCACAGATACGCAGTATTTT | TRBJ2-3 | TRBV9 | NA | NA
CSVLELPNEPQHF | TGCAGCGTCCTCGAACTCCCTAACGAGCCCCAGCATTTT | TRBJ1-5 | TRBV29-1 | NA | NA
CASRFGTASSYNEQFF | TGTGCAAGTCGCTTCGGGACTGCCAGCTCCTACAATGAGCAGTTCTTC | TRBJ2-1 | TRBV12-2 | NA | NA
CASSSIAGAFYEQYF | TGTGCCAGCAGCTCTATAGCGGGAGCGTTCTACGAGCAGTACTTC | TRBJ2-7 | TRBV6-6 | TRBD2 | NA
CASSPARTLSSGNTIYF | TGTGCCAGCAGCCCCGCTCGGACACTGTCCTCTGGAAACACCATATATTTT | TRBJ1-3 | TRBV11-2 | NA | NA
CASSYSGGPTNEKLFF | TGTGCCAGCAGTTACTCAGGGGGCCCAACTAATGAAAAACTGTTTTTT | TRBJ1-4 | TRBV6-6 | TRBD1 | NA
CSVVPAGGEQYF | TGCAGCGTTGTACCTGCGGGAGGCGAGCAGTACTTC | TRBJ2-7 | TRBV29-1 | TRBD2 | NA
CASSLDGGRAGELFF | TGCGCCAGCAGCTTGGACGGGGGACGGGCCGGGGAGCTGTTTTTT | TRBJ2-2 | TRBV5-1 | NA | NA
CAISSQIGTDTQYF | TGTGCCATCAGTTCCCAAATAGGCACAGATACGCAGTATTTT | TRBJ2-3 | TRBV10-3 | NA | once
CASSKIGTGAGLATSSSYNEQFF | TGTGCCAGCAGCAAAATCGGGACAGGGGCGGGACTAGCGACTTCCAGCTCCTACAATGAGCAGTTCTTC | TRBJ2-1 | TRBV21-1 | NA | NA
CASSLRTMNTEAFF | TGCGCCAGCAGCTTGCGGACAATGAACACTGAAGCTTTCTTT | TRBJ1-1 | TRBV5-1 | NA | NA
CASSQRQGAQDEQYF | TGTGCCAGCAGCCAAAGACAGGGGGCTCAAGACGAGCAGTACTTC | TRBJ2-7 | TRBV4-2 | TRBD1 | NA
CASSLDASGYTDTQYF | TGTGCCAGCAGTTTAGATGCTAGCGGCTACACAGATACGCAGTATTTT | TRBJ2-3 | TRBV27 | TRBD2 | NA
CASSDPGQSDAFF | TGTGCCAGCAGTGACCCCGGACAGTCCGACGCTTTCTTT | TRBJ1-1 | TRBV2 | NA | NA
CASSLDLSGNGETQYF | TGTGCCAGCAGCTTAGATCTATCGGGAAATGGAGAGACCCAGTACTTC | TRBJ2-5 | TRBV7-2 | NA | NA
CASSLTGLNYGYTF | TGTGCCAGCAGCCTGACAGGGTTGAACTATGGCTACACCTTC | TRBJ1-2 | TRBV27 | TRBD1 | once
CASRTDSSWNNEQFF | TGTGCCAGCAGGACCGACTCCTCCTGGAACAATGAGCAGTTCTTC | TRBJ2-1 | TRBV2 | NA | NA
CASSFSGRVLYEQYF | TGTGCCAGCAGCTTTAGCGGGAGGGTTCTTTACGAGCAGTACTTC | TRBJ2-7 | TRBV5-4 | TRBD2 | NA
CASSRQGRETQYF | TGTGCCAGCAGTAGACAGGGGAGAGAGACCCAGTACTTC | TRBJ2-5 | TRBV25-1 | TRBD1 | once
CASSSLAGGPYAEQYF | TGTGCCAGCAGTTCTCTAGCGGGAGGGCCATATGCCGAGCAGTACTTC | TRBJ2-7 | TRBV28 | TRBD2 | NA
CASRQTASYGYTF | TGTGCCAGCAGGCAGACAGCCTCCTATGGCTACACCTTC | TRBJ1-2 | TRBV27 | NA | NA
CASSITGEDEQYF | TGTGCCAGTAGTATCACGGGAGAAGACGAGCAGTACTTC | TRBJ2-7 | TRBV19 | NA | NA
CATSSRTGGNTGELFF | TGTGCCACCAGCAGCCGGACAGGGGGCAACACCGGGGAGCTGTTTTTT | TRBJ2-2 | TRBV15 | TRBD1 | NA
CASSDASGSYEQYF | TGTGCCAGCAGCGATGCTAGCGGGAGTTACGAGCAGTACTTC | TRBJ2-7 | TRBV9 | TRBD2 | NA
CASSYSPPYSNQPQHF | TGTGCCAGCAGTTACTCCCCCCCGTATAGCAATCAGCCCCAGCATTTT | TRBJ1-5 | TRBV6-5 | NA | NA
CASSMGTLGQETQYF | TGTGCCAGTAGTATGGGGACATTGGGCCAAGAGACCCAGTACTTC | TRBJ2-5 | TRBV19 | NA | NA
CASRPTGIGNTIYF | TGTGCCAGCAGACCTACAGGGATCGGAAACACCATATATTTT | TRBJ1-3 | TRBV6-5 | NA | NA
CASSRGQGHGELFF | TGTGCCAGCAGCCGGGGACAGGGTCACGGGGAGCTGTTTTTT | TRBJ2-2 | TRBV7-9 | TRBD1 | NA
CASSIGWPEKLFF | TGTGCCAGTAGTATAGGGTGGCCGGAAAAACTGTTTTTT | TRBJ1-4 | TRBV19 | NA | NA
CASLRPRTSSYEQYF | TGTGCCAGCCTCCGACCGAGGACAAGCTCCTACGAGCAGTACTTC | TRBJ2-7 | TRBV5-6 | NA | NA
CASRTRTSVTDTQYF | TGTGCCAGCAGAACTCGGACTAGTGTAACAGATACGCAGTATTTT | TRBJ2-3 | TRBV6-6 | TRBD2 | NA
CAIRPGEHEQYF | TGTGCCATCAGACCGGGAGAGCACGAGCAGTACTTC | TRBJ2-7 | TRBV10-3 | NA | NA
CATKLNSNQPQHF | TGTGCCACCAAACTCAATAGCAATCAGCCCCAGCATTTT | TRBJ1-5 | TRBV10-3 | NA | NA
CASSRVGGYEQYF | TGTGCCAGCAGTCGGGTTGGCGGTTACGAGCAGTACTTC | TRBJ2-7 | TRBV6-5 | NA | NA
CASSLTGSPTYEQYF | TGTGCCAGCAGTTTAACCGGGTCCCCCACCTACGAGCAGTACTTC | TRBJ2-7 | TRBV28 | NA | NA